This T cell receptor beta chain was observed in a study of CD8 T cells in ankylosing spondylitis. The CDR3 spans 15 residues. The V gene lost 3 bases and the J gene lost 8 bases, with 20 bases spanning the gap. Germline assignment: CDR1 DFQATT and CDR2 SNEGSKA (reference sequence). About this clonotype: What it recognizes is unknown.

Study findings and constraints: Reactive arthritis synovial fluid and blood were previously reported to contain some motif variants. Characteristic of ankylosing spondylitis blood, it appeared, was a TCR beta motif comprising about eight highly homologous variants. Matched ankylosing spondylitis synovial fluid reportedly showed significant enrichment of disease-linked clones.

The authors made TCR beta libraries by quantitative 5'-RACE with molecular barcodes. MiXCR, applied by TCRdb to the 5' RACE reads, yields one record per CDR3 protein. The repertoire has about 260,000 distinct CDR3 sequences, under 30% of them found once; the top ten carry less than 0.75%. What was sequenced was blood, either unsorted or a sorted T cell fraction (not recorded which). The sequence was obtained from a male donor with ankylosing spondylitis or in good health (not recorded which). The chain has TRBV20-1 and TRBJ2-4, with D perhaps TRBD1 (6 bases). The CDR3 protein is CSARRGQYQGDIQYF. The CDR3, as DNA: TGCAGTGCTAGGAGAGGACAGTACCAAGGGGACATTCAGTACTTC.